This T cell receptor (beta chain) is from a study of shared T cell receptors in the human thymus. Trimming removed 3 bases at V and 3 bases at J, with 15 bases between. CDR3 size: 15 residues. Germline loops: CDR1 SGHTA, CDR2 FQGTGA. TCRdb keeps only in-frame clones here, not all; method: immunoSEQ multiplex PCR. The table shows 640,000 or so clones, with approximately 87% occurring only once. This same sample was also taken into another study, of human thymus T cells.

The sample consisted of thymocytes. This receptor was identified in a boy in the first two years of life with a congenital heart defect. The V gene is TRBV7-3, the J gene TRBJ2-7, with D maybe TRBD1 (7 bases). The CDR3 here is CASSLGVRGDYEQYF. In DNA form, the CDR3 reads TGTGCCAGCAGCTTGGGGGTCAGGGGGGACTACGAGCAGTACTTC.